This is a list of T cell receptor beta chains from one sample in a study of cytomegalovirus exposure and HLA in healthy donors. Assay: immunoSEQ multiplex PCR; the TCRdb copy retains only in-frame clones and omits some. The sample includes fewer than 400,000 clones, roughly 85% of them seen just once. The sequencing input was PBMCs. These receptors all stem from a woman between 18 and 29 years old in good health and CMV-seronegative. Both conserved end residues are part of each CDR3. The order of the fields is CDR3 length, V gene, J gene, CDR3 protein.

length: 13
V: TRBV4-2
J: TRBJ2-7
CDR3: CASSQDAVYEQYF

length: 18
V: TRBV9
J: TRBJ2-2
CDR3: CASSVRTSGRINTGELFF

length: 15
V: TRBV19
J: TRBJ1-1
CDR3: CASSIPGQTNTEAFF

length: 15
V: TRBV5-6
J: TRBJ1-4
CDR3: CASSDSTGVYEKLFF

length: 16
V: TRBV28
J: TRBJ2-7
CDR3: CASSMVSSGRGSEQYF

length: 13
V: TRBV18
J: TRBJ2-1
CDR3: CASSPTSWDEQFF

length: 13
V: TRBV4-2
J: TRBJ1-2
CDR3: CASSLGLGEGYTF

length: 15
V: TRBV5-5
J: TRBJ1-2
CDR3: CASSLSLSANYGYTF

length: 17
V: TRBV4-1
J: TRBJ2-3
CDR3: CASSQAYGSSPTDTQYF

length: 15
V: TRBV19
J: TRBJ2-2
CDR3: CASSIDFLGTRELFF

length: 13
V: TRBV7-2
J: TRBJ1-2
CDR3: CASSPTARDGYTF

length: 14
V: TRBV19
J: TRBJ2-7
CDR3: CASSIARTGYEQYF

length: 15
V: TRBV5-4
J: TRBJ1-1
CDR3: CASSRPGTANTEAFF

length: 13
V: TRBV7-2
J: TRBJ2-7
CDR3: CASSPIGAYEQYF

length: 13
V: TRBV13
J: TRBJ1-2
CDR3: CASSLGVVYGYTF

length: 15
V: TRBV5-6
J: TRBJ2-5
CDR3: CASSLVRRLQETQYF

length: 16
V: TRBV6-6
J: TRBJ2-1
CDR3: CASRRADSSSYNEQFF

length: 16
V: TRBV14
J: TRBJ2-1
CDR3: CASSTLAGVGGNEQFF

length: 15
V: TRBV2
J: TRBJ1-2
CDR3: CASSPLGQFDYGYTF

length: 16
V: TRBV27
J: TRBJ2-2
CDR3: CASSIQGAAVTGELFF

length: 15
V: TRBV7-3
J: TRBJ2-6
CDR3: CASSLAASGANVLTF

length: 15
V: TRBV30
J: TRBJ2-3
CDR3: CAWSGIAGGLDTQYF

length: 13
V: TRBV28
J: TRBJ1-2
CDR3: CASSFPTGFGYTF

length: 15
V: TRBV4-3
J: TRBJ2-7
CDR3: CASSRASGTGFEQYF

length: 14
V: TRBV27
J: TRBJ2-1
CDR3: CASSPIGRHDEQFF

length: 13
V: TRBV9
J: TRBJ2-7
CDR3: CASSPTSGYEQYF

length: 17
V: TRBV4-1
J: TRBJ1-1
CDR3: CASSQERTGGLNTEAFF

length: 12
V: TRBV27
J: TRBJ2-7
CDR3: CASSFPGGEQYF

length: 17
V: TRBV10-3
J: TRBJ2-3
CDR3: CAISEFETGGHTDTQYF

length: 18
V: TRBV18
J: TRBJ1-4
CDR3: CASSPLEAGGGLKEKLFF

length: 15
V: TRBV5-4
J: TRBJ2-1
CDR3: CASSFPAGGLNEQFF

length: 14
V: TRBV2
J: TRBJ1-4
CDR3: CASRPTELYEKLFF

length: 16
V: TRBV6-5
J: TRBJ2-7
CDR3: CASSYSDPGQGYEQYF

length: 13
V: TRBV27
J: TRBJ1-4
CDR3: CASRGQGQEKLFF

length: 16
V: TRBV2
J: TRBJ2-7
CDR3: CASSASRTSGTYEQYF

length: 15
V: TRBV6-4
J: TRBJ2-3
CDR3: CASSDSTVGRDTQYF

length: 13
V: TRBV2
J: TRBJ2-1
CDR3: CASSESREYEQFF

length: 19
V: TRBV4-1
J: TRBJ2-2
CDR3: CASSRGSPGLAGNTGELFF

length: 15
V: TRBV7-6
J: TRBJ2-7
CDR3: CASSLGVAGGSEQYF

length: 16
V: TRBV28
J: TRBJ1-2
CDR3: CASTGNPAQGNYGYTF

length: 14
V: TRBV18
J: TRBJ2-5
CDR3: CASSPPDTSVTQYF

length: 17
V: TRBV4-1
J: TRBJ2-7
CDR3: CASSRPLAGPRGGEQYF

length: 13
V: TRBV7-2
J: TRBJ1-4
CDR3: CASSLFGNEKLFF

length: 15
V: TRBV28
J: TRBJ2-1
CDR3: CASSLWQGANNEQFF

length: 18
V: TRBV7-7
J: TRBJ2-2
CDR3: CASSGSGAGEPNTGELFF

length: 15
V: TRBV6-5
J: TRBJ2-7
CDR3: CASSTTGTGIYEQYF

length: 14
V: TRBV6-5
J: TRBJ2-7
CDR3: CASKTQGGPYEQYF

length: 14
V: TRBV19
J: TRBJ1-1
CDR3: CASSIDDGGTEAFF

length: 15
V: TRBV15
J: TRBJ2-7
CDR3: CATSRMGVGSGEQYF

length: 15
V: TRBV6-1
J: TRBJ1-2
CDR3: CASSWGQVANYGYTF

length: 13
V: TRBV5-4
J: TRBJ1-5
CDR3: CASSIQGNQPQHF

length: 18
V: TRBV9
J: TRBJ1-1
CDR3: CASSVASTTYHGNTEAFF

length: 16
V: TRBV7-2
J: TRBJ1-5
CDR3: CASSYGQASNNQPQHF

length: 14
V: TRBV5-1
J: TRBJ2-7
CDR3: CASSLDGGSYEQYF

length: 15
V: TRBV29-1
J: TRBJ2-1
CDR3: CSVGFRLSEGGEQFF

length: 17
V: TRBV10-3
J: TRBJ2-7
CDR3: CAISESLNPGASYEQYF

length: 18
V: TRBV4-2
J: TRBJ2-1
CDR3: CASSQDLVAGGPNNEQFF

length: 13
V: TRBV7-3
J: TRBJ1-2
CDR3: CASSPGQGNGYTF

length: 13
V: TRBV19
J: TRBJ1-1
CDR3: CASSFNGNTEAFF